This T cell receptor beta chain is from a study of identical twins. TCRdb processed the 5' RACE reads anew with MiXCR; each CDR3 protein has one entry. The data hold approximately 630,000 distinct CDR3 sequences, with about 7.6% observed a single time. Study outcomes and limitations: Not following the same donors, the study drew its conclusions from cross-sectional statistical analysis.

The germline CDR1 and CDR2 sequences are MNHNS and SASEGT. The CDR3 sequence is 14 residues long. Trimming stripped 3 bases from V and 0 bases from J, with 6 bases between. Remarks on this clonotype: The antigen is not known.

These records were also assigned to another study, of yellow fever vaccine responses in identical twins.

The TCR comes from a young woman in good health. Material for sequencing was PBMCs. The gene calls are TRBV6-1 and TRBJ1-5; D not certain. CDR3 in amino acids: CASSDWDSNQPQHF. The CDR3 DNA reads TGTGCCAGCAGTGACTGGGATAGCAATCAGCCCCAGCATTTT.